These 5 T cell receptor beta chains came from one sample sequenced in a study of T cells in Graves' hyperthyroidism and ophthalmopathy. It was RNA transcripts that yielded the amplified TCR beta CDR3 regions. Researchers ran a first-round RT-PCR on the TCR CDR3 using the HTBI primer set. TCRdb re-called the multiplex PCR reads through MiXCR, storing one row per CDR3 protein. The sample lists hundreds of thousands of distinct CDR3 sequences; approximately 13% were seen once. Material: blood. These receptors were taken from a woman in her 30s with Graves' hyperthyroidism that later progressed to Graves' ophthalmopathy.

Comment on this clonotype: This clone may be a read error of a much larger clone one base away. This chain uses TRBV4-1 with TRBJ1-1; 7 bases match TRBD1. V lost 7 bases, J lost 4 bases, and 24 bases stayed unmatched. CDR3 length equals 19 residues. Germline CDR1 MGHRA, CDR2 YSYEKL. As DNA, the CDR3 is TGCGCCAGCATCCCCCTCGGGAGGGGGCGCATGGGTGGTAGCACTGAAGCTTTCTTT. It is translated as CASIPLGRGRMGGSTEAFF.

The chain is built from TRBV24-1 and TRBJ2-5; 8 nucleotides match TRBD1. The CDR3 totals 14 residues. V lost 3 bases and J lost 8; bases outside the gene matches: 7. CDR1 is KGHDR, CDR2 SFDVKD, per germline. CDR3 bases: TGTGCCACCAGTGATCCCTGGACAGGGAACACCCAGTACTTC. It translates to CATSDPWTGNTQYF.

This clonotype was observed many times. The gene calls are TRBV20-1 and TRBJ2-1; 7 bases map to TRBD2. Germline V gene data show CDR1 as DFQATT and CDR2 as SNEGSKA (reference sequence). The V and J ends lost 1 base and 3 bases, in that order; junction bases with no gene match: 6. The CDR3 has 15 amino acids. As DNA, the CDR3 is TGCAGTGCTAGAGGGGGGACTACCCGCTACAATGAGCAGTTCTTC. This gives the protein CSARGGTTRYNEQFF.

A remark on this clonotype: This may stem from a read error, because a much larger clone lies one nucleotide away. J is TRBJ1-4 and V is TRBV27; D may be TRBD1 (6 bases). Germline V CDR1 and CDR2: MNHEY, SMNVEV (reference sequence). This CDR3 region has 14 residues. The CDR3 nucleotides are TGTGCCAGCAGTACCCAGGGGCACGATGAAAAACTGCTTTTT. Protein: CASSTQGHDEKLLF.

V is TRBV27 and J is TRBJ2-7, with 7 bases fitting TRBD1. The length of the CDR3 is 15 residues. CDR1 and CDR2 from the germline V gene are MNHEY and SMNVEV (reference sequence). V lost 5 bases and J lost 3; bases outside the gene matches: 10. The CDR3 reads CASSQKQGTLYEQYF. DNA of the CDR3: TGTGCCAGCAGTCAGAAACAGGGGACCCTCTACGAGCAGTACTTC.